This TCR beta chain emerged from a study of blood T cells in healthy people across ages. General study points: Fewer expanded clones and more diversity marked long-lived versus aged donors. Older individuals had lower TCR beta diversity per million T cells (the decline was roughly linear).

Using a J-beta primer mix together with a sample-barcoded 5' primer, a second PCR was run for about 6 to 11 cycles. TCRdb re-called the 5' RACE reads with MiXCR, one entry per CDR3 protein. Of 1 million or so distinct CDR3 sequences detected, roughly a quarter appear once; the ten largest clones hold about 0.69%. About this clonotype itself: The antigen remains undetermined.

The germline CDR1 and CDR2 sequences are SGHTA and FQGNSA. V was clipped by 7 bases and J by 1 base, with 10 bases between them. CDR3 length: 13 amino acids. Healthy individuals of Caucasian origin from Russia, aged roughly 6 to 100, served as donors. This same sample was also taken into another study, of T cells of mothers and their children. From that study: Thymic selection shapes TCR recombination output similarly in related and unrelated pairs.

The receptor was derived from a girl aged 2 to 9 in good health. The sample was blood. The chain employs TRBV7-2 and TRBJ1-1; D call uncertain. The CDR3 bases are TGTGCCAGCACCCTAGACCCGAACACTGAAGCTTTCTTT. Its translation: CASTLDPNTEAFF.